The TCR beta chain described here comes from a study of somatic mutations in cytotoxic T cells in rheumatoid arthritis. The CDR3 has 14 amino acids. The V gene's germline CDR1 is SGHRS and CDR2 YFSETQ. The V end was cut by 0 bases, the J end by 6 bases, with 13 bases between. Sequencing used immunoSEQ multiplex PCR; TCRdb keeps in-frame clones, though not all of them. In the table there are roughly 30,000 clones, 75% to 85% of which are singletons. The table lists this clone with a count of one. The sequencing sample was made of CD8+ T cells sorted from blood. The receptor comes from an adult with rheumatoid arthritis. The V gene is TRBV5-1, the J gene TRBJ2-7; D gene unclear. CDR3 bases: TGCGCCAGCAGCTTGGTCCCCGTTGCACGCGAGCAGTACTTC. It encodes CASSLVPVAREQYF.